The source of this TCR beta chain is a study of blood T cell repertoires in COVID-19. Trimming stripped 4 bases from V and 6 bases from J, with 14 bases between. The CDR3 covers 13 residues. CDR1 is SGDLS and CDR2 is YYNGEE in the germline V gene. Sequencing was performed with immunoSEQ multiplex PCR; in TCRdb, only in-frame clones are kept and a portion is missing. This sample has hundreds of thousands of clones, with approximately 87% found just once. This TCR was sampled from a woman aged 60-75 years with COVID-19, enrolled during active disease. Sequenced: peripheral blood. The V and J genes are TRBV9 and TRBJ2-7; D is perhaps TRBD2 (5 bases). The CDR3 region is CASSPIKLGEQYF. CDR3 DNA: TGTGCCAGCAGCCCTATCAAACTAGGCGAGCAGTACTTC.